The table lists the clone carrying this T cell receptor (beta chain) with many counts. The record originates from a study of molecular identifiers for immune sequencing clone quantification. MiXCR, applied by TCRdb to the PCR reads, yields one record per CDR3 protein. This sample has 100,000 or so distinct CDR3 sequences, with 21% found just once. This CDR3 contains 13 residues. Trimming cost V 8 bases and J 0 bases, with 5 bases left between them. The specimen was naive CD8+ T cells from blood, with Jurkat cell RNA spiked in. Subset of the sample: FACS-sorted CD8+CD4-CCR7+CD45RA+ naive T cells. J is TRBJ2-6 and V is TRBV12-3 or TRBV12-4; unclear D gene. The TCR comes from a human donor in good health. Some libraries in this study had Jurkat cell RNA spiked in. DNA of the CDR3: TGTGCCAGCGGCGCCTCTGGGGCCAACGTCCTGACTTTC. It specifies CASGASGANVLTF.